A single sample is the source of the 19 T cell receptor beta chains below, sequenced in a study of blood T cell repertoires in COVID-19. Only in-frame clones appear in the TCRdb table, and some are missing; sequencing was by immunoSEQ multiplex PCR. The sample has 350,000 or so clones; over 70% are singletons. The sequenced sample was peripheral blood. These TCRs come from a man in his thirties or forties with active or convalescent COVID-19.

This sequence joins TRBV15 and TRBJ2-7, with D perhaps matching TRBD1 (5 bases). The V gene lost 0 bases and the J gene lost 1 base, with 25 bases spanning the gap. The CDR3 runs to 20 residues. The germline V gene has CDR1 LNHNV and CDR2 YYDKDF (reference sequence). The CDR3, as DNA: TGTGCCACCAGCAGAGATGCCATTTGGGGTGGCAGGGCATTTTCCTACGAGCAGTACTTC. Amino acid sequence: CATSRDAIWGGRAFSYEQYF.

The chain has TRBV19 and TRBJ2-5; TRBD2 matches 11 bases. CDR1 is LNHDA, CDR2 SQIVND, per germline (reference sequence). V lost 3 bases to trimming and J lost 1 base; unmatched junction nucleotides: 7. The CDR3 is 17 residues long. This chain's CDR3 is CASSIQTSGVFQETQYF. The CDR3 DNA follows: TGTGCCAGTAGTATCCAGACTAGCGGGGTATTCCAAGAGACCCAGTACTTC.

The chain combines TRBV3-1 (or the pseudogene TRBV3-2) with TRBJ2-7, with a tentative D call TRBD1 (6 bases). Per germline, CDR1 LGHDT and CDR2 YNNKEL (reference sequence). The CDR3 length is 15 residues. V was cut by 1 base and J by 3 bases, with 13 bases left in between. The CDR3 sequence is CASSQAPGQIYEQYF. In nucleotides, the CDR3 is TGTGCCAGCAGCCAAGCCCCGGGACAAATCTACGAGCAGTACTTC.

V usage is TRBV6-2 or TRBV6-3 and J usage is TRBJ1-5, with TRBD1 matching 7 bases. CDR3 length: 15 amino acids. Germline CDR1 reads MNHEY; CDR2 reads SVGEGT. V was pared by 6 bases and J by 8 bases, with 13 bases of the junction left unmatched. The DNA of the CDR3 is TGTGCCAGCAGCCGACGACGGACAGGTGGTGAGCCCCAGCATTTT. Protein: CASSRRRTGGEPQHF.

The chain uses TRBV18 and TRBJ2-2, with D hard to call. The CDR3 length is 15 residues. Germline V gives CDR1 KGHSH, CDR2 LQKENI. Trimming left V 4 bases short and J 0 bases short, with 9 bases between. CDR3 nucleotides: TGTGCCAGCTCACAACAGATGTCGAACACCGGGGAGCTGTTTTTT. Translation: CASSQQMSNTGELFF.

A few counts support this clone. The CDR3 DNA is TGTGCCAGCTCACCAGACAGGGGCGGCACAGATACGCAGTATTTT. This encodes CASSPDRGGTDTQYF. J is TRBJ2-3 and V is TRBV18; TRBD1 aligns across 8 bases. The germline V gene has CDR1 KGHSH and CDR2 LQKENI. J was trimmed by 1 base and V by 2 bases; bases with no gene match: 2. The CDR3 sequence is 15 residues long.

The chain combines TRBV7-9 with TRBJ2-6, with no clear D. Germline V gives CDR1 SEHNR, CDR2 FQNEAQ (reference sequence). Between the trimmed V and J ends, which lost 2 bases and 0 bases, there was a span of 5 bases. This CDR3 comprises 15 residues. CDR3 bases: TGTGCCAGCAGCTTACGAGACTCTGGGGCCAACGTCCTGACTTTC. Residues: CASSLRDSGANVLTF.

The chain links TRBV11-3 to TRBJ2-5, with 8 bases aligning to TRBD1. CDR3 length: 14 amino acids. V shed 4 bases, J shed 4 bases, and the junction held 5 bases outside the gene matches. The V gene's germline CDR1 is SGHNT and CDR2 YENEEA. The CDR3 region has the DNA TGTGCCAGCAGCTATACAGGGGGAAGAGAGACCCAGTACTTC. It yields the protein CASSYTGGRETQYF.

This clone was observed once. The germline gene is not matched at one end of the junction; a read error may be the cause. The chain joins TRBV5-5 to TRBJ2-5; TRBD1 matches at 12 bases. The CDR3 loop spans 11 amino acids. CDR1 SGHKS and CDR2 YYEKEE come from the germline V gene (reference sequence). The CDR3 region is CASSTGDRGHF. The DNA for the CDR3 is TGTGCCAGCAGCACAGGGGACAGGGGGCACTTC. The entire variable domain, with the rest obtained from reference TRBV5-5 and TRBJ2-5, is as follows: DAGVTQSPTHLIKTRGQQVTLRCSPISGHKSVSWYQQVLGQGPQFIFQYYEKEERGRGNFPDRFSARQFPNYSSELNVNALLLGDSALYLCASSTGDRGHFGPGTRLLVL.

The chain combines TRBV4-3 with TRBJ2-1; 7 nucleotides line up with TRBD1. V trimming: 0 bases; J trimming: 8 bases; junction bases outside the gene matches: 13. Germline V gene sequence: CDR1 LGHNA, CDR2 YSLEER. The CDR3 extends over 17 amino acids. In DNA, the CDR3 is TGCGCCAGCAGCCAAGATGTGGCCAGGGGGTACGGCGATGAGCAGTTCTTC. This codes for CASSQDVARGYGDEQFF.

This clone has just a few counts. The chain combines TRBV12-3 or TRBV12-4 with TRBJ1-2, with 8 bases matching TRBD1. Trimming took 4 bases from V and 8 from J; bases not matched to a gene: 6. The CDR3 contains 13 residues. The CDR3 region has the DNA TGTGCCAGCAGTTCCCAGGGGGCGGAGGGCTACACCTTC. As protein: CASSSQGAEGYTF.

This chain connects TRBV5-1 to TRBJ2-1; the match to TRBD2 covers 14 bases. The CDR3 spans 15 residues. CDR1 is SGHRS and CDR2 is YFSETQ in the germline V gene. V was pared by 5 bases and J by 10 bases, with 8 bases of the junction left unmatched. This CDR3 is CASRQTSGGAREQFF. The CDR3 DNA reads as TGCGCCAGCAGGCAGACTAGCGGGGGGGCTCGGGAGCAGTTCTTC.

The chain uses TRBV11-3 and TRBJ1-1; D remains ambiguous. The CDR3 is 13 amino acids. V was cut by 1 base and J by 2 bases, with 5 bases left in between. Germline CDR1 reads SGHNT; CDR2 reads YENEEA. CDR3 sequence (DNA): TGTGCCAGCAGCTTAGCGACTAACACTGAAGCTTTCTTT. Encoded protein: CASSLATNTEAFF. Drawing the rest from reference TRBV11-3 and TRBJ1-1, the complete variable domain is EAGVVQSPRYKIIEKKQPVAFWCNPISGHNTLYWYLQNLGQGPELLIRYENEEAVDDSQLPKDRFSAERLKGVDSTLKIQPAELGDSAVYLCASSLATNTEAFFGQGTRLTVV.

This clone was seen only a few times. The V gene is TRBV29-1, the J gene TRBJ1-2; maybe TRBD1 (6 bases). The V end lost 7 bases, the J end lost 4 bases, and 16 bases lay between the germline ends. This CDR3 has 13 amino acids. Germline V gene sequence: CDR1 SQVTM, CDR2 ANQGSEA. The CDR3 nucleotides read TGCAGCGCCCCGGACCGGACAGTCTATGGCTACACCTTC. Protein product: CSAPDRTVYGYTF.

The table lists this clone with a count of one. The chain recombines TRBV6-2 or TRBV6-3 with TRBJ1-5, with D possibly TRBD1 on 6 matching bases. The germline gives CDR1 MNHEY, CDR2 SVGEGT. The CDR3 contains 16 residues. Trimming cost V 3 bases and J 3 bases, with 15 bases left between them. DNA for the CDR3: TGTGCCAGCAGTTATAGGGGACACGGTCCCAATCAGCCCCAGCATTTT. Translation gives CASSYRGHGPNQPQHF.

The V and J genes are TRBV20-1 and TRBJ1-4, with 8 bases that match TRBD1. The CDR3 length is 11 residues. Trimming cost V 5 bases and J 15 bases; bases outside gene matches: 8. CDR1 and CDR2 (germline): DFQATT, SNEGSKA (reference sequence). DNA of the CDR3: TGCAGTGCTCCCCGGGACAGGAGGATGTTTTTT. Translated: CSAPRDRRMFF.

V gene TRBV9 combines with J gene TRBJ1-2, with 11 bases lining up with TRBD1. Germline-derived CDR1 and CDR2 are SGDLS and YYNGEE. The CDR3 runs 17 residues. The J segment lost 6 bases and the V segment lost 3 bases, leaving 13 bases of the junction unmatched. The CDR3 region is CASSADPGTGGRDGYTF. CDR3 in DNA: TGTGCCAGCAGCGCCGACCCCGGGACAGGGGGAAGGGATGGCTACACCTTC.

The chain is built from TRBV3-1 (or the pseudogene TRBV3-2) and TRBJ2-7, with D possibly being TRBD2 (6 bases). V was pared by 4 bases and J by 2 bases, with 15 bases between. The CDR3 loop spans 15 amino acids. The germline V gene has CDR1 LGHDT and CDR2 YNNKEL (reference sequence). CDR3 sequence (DNA): TGTGCCAGCAGCCCGAGTTCGGGACTGGCCTACGAGCAGTACTTC. It translates to CASSPSSGLAYEQYF.

The J gene is TRBJ1-2, the V gene TRBV4-2; D uncertain. With 2 bases removed from V and 8 bases from J, the gap between germline ends came to 6 bases. The germline gives CDR1 LGHNA, CDR2 YNFKEQ. The CDR3 is 11 amino acids. CDR3 residues: CASSQNEGYTF. DNA for the CDR3: TGTGCCAGCAGCCAAAACGAGGGCTACACCTTC.